What follows are 32 T cell receptor beta chains derived from one specimen sequenced in a study of T cells after yellow fever vaccination. TCRdb analysed the 5' RACE reads with MiXCR anew, one entry per CDR3 protein. The sample contains 250,000 to 300,000 distinct CDR3 sequences, 10% to 15% of which appear only once. The specimen comprised CD4+ T cells sorted from PBMCs, sampled 45 days after the yellow fever booster vaccination. The receptors were gathered from a man between 25 and 39 years old who received the YFV17D yellow fever vaccine.

The chain employs TRBV5-6 and TRBJ2-1; TRBD1 agrees at 9 bases. After removal of 2 bases from V and 3 bases from J, the junction contained 6 bases not matched to a gene. CDR1 and CDR2 from the germline V gene are SGHDT and YYEEEE. This CDR3 spans 16 amino acids. The CDR3 DNA reads as TGTGCCAGCAGCTTCTCCGGGACAGGGCTCTACAATGAGCAGTTCTTC. Residues: CASSFSGTGLYNEQFF. The full variable domain, in which reference TRBV5-6 and TRBJ2-1 provide the parts outside the CDR3, is DAGVTQSPTHLIKTRGQQVTLRCSPKSGHDTVSWYQQALGQGPQFIFQYYEEEERQRGNFPDRFSGHQFPNYSSELNVNALLLGDSALYLCASSFSGTGLYNEQFFGPGTRLTVL.

A few counts support this clonotype. The V gene is TRBV7-2, the J gene TRBJ1-2, with 10 bases that match TRBD1. CDR3 length: 17 residues. CDR1 is SGHTA, CDR2 FQGNSA, per germline. Trimming at V came to 5 bases and at J to 4 bases, leaving 13 bases not matched to a gene. CDR3 sequence: CASSPAGTGVAGYGYTF. CDR3 sequence (DNA): TGTGCCAGCAGCCCAGCCGGGACAGGGGTCGCTGGCTATGGCTACACCTTC. Drawing the rest from reference TRBV7-2 and TRBJ1-2, the complete variable domain is GAGVSQSPSNKVTEKGKDVELRCDPISGHTALYWYRQSLGQGLEFLIYFQGNSAPDKSGLPSDRFSAERTGGSVSTLTIQRTQQEDSAVYLCASSPAGTGVAGYGYTFGSGTRLTVV.

This clonotype showed up many times. The chain joins TRBV12-3 or TRBV12-4 to TRBJ2-7, with TRBD1 identical over 7 bases. The length of the CDR3 is 14 residues. The V segment lost 9 bases and the J segment 2 bases; nucleotides outside the gene matches: 10. The CDR3 coding sequence is TGTGCCAGTAGGCGCACTGGACAGGCCTACGAGCAGTACTTC. Amino acids: CASRRTGQAYEQYF.

The chain combines TRBV28 with TRBJ2-5; D remains ambiguous. V gave up 5 bases and J gave up 5 bases, with 12 bases separating them. CDR1 is MDHEN, CDR2 SYDVKM, per germline. The CDR3 has 13 residues. CDR3 sequence: CASSQRPTETQYF. CDR3 coding DNA: TGTGCCAGCAGTCAACGCCCTACGGAGACCCAGTACTTC.

This clonotype was picked up many times. The CDR3 spells CATSSGTQGTQYF. Here the CDR3 DNA reads TGTGCCACCAGTAGCGGGACTCAGGGGACCCAGTACTTC. The V call is TRBV7-2, the J call TRBJ2-5, with 8 bases aligning to TRBD2. V trimming: 10 bases; J trimming: 7 bases; junction bases outside the gene matches: 11. In germline, CDR1 is SGHTA, CDR2 FQGNSA. This CDR3 has 13 residues.

The chain recombines TRBV12-3 or TRBV12-4 with TRBJ2-2; D call uncertain. Trimming left V 8 bases short and J 0 bases short, with 10 bases between. CDR3 length: 14 amino acids. For the CDR3, the DNA is TGTGCCAGCCTACTTGTTTCGAACACCGGGGAGCTGTTTTTT. This sequence encodes CASLLVSNTGELFF.

This clonotype has only a few counts. The gene calls are TRBV5-1 and TRBJ1-2; the D is unclear. Germline CDR1 reads SGHRS; CDR2 reads YFSETQ. This CDR3 contains 14 residues. Trimming stripped 4 bases from V and 3 bases from J, with 13 bases between. CDR3: CASSRRTTDYGYTF. CDR3 in DNA: TGCGCCAGCAGCCGACGGACTACTGACTATGGCTACACCTTC.

This clonotype has a handful of counts. The rearrangement joins TRBV24-1 to TRBJ2-5; no definite D call. The CDR3 sequence is 15 residues long. V dropped 6 bases and J dropped 3 bases, with 16 bases sitting between them. CDR1 KGHDR and CDR2 SFDVKD come from the germline V gene. The CDR3 sequence: CATSFSGPGEETQYF. CDR3 nucleotide sequence: TGTGCCACCAGTTTTTCCGGACCTGGAGAAGAGACCCAGTACTTC.

This clonotype occurred a few times. V gene TRBV6-5 combines with J gene TRBJ2-7, with a tentative D call TRBD2 (6 bases). The V and J ends lost 5 bases and 4 bases respectively, with 18 bases between them. The CDR3 has 15 amino acids. Germline V gene sequence: CDR1 MNHEY, CDR2 SVGAGI. The CDR3 nucleotides are TGTGCCAGCAGTCCCCGTCGGGACTCGCCTTACGAGCAGTACTTC. This codes for CASSPRRDSPYEQYF.

Only a few counts were recorded for this clonotype. The chain combines TRBV4-2 with TRBJ2-7; maybe TRBD2 (5 bases). Germline CDR1 reads LGHNA; CDR2 reads YNFKEQ. V gave up 4 bases and J gave up 5 bases, with 21 bases separating them. The CDR3 has 16 residues. CDR3 DNA: TGTGCCAGCAGCCGGGAAGCGGTTGGCGTGGGGAACGAGCAGTACTTC. Translated, it gives CASSREAVGVGNEQYF.

This clonotype was observed a few times. The chain employs TRBV6-2 or TRBV6-3 and TRBJ2-1; weak D call: TRBD2 (6 bases). V was pared by 2 bases and J by 4 bases, with 15 bases between. The germline CDR1 and CDR2 sequences are MNHEY and SVGEGT. This CDR3 is 16 amino acids long. CDR3 amino acids: CASSYPSTRGYNEQFF. The CDR3 DNA reads as TGTGCCAGCAGTTACCCGTCGACTAGAGGGTACAATGAGCAGTTCTTC.

The V and J genes are TRBV18 and TRBJ1-1; D uncertain. CDR3 size: 16 residues. CDR1 KGHSH and CDR2 LQKENI come from the germline V gene. V shed 2 bases and J shed 6 bases, with 19 bases lying between them. The CDR3 DNA follows: TGTGCCAGCTCACCATCCAATGGCGGGGATGGCGCTGAAGCTTTCTTT. Its protein product is CASSPSNGGDGAEAFF.

This rearrangement joins TRBV15 to TRBJ2-2; possible D gene TRBD2, 6 bases. Trimming left V 1 base short and J 1 base short, with 13 bases between. CDR1 and CDR2 from the germline V gene are LNHNV and YYDKDF (reference sequence). The CDR3 runs to 17 residues. The CDR3, as DNA: TGTGCCACCAGCAGAGGTGGAGGGTTCGGGAACACCGGGGAGCTGTTTTTT. It codes for CATSRGGGFGNTGELFF.

This clonotype has just a few counts. The chain employs TRBV4-3 and TRBJ2-7, with TRBD2 matching 8 bases. Germline loops: CDR1 LGHNA, CDR2 YSLEER. This CDR3 comprises 15 residues. Germline trimming cut 0 bases from V and 4 bases from J; bases unmatched to any gene: 5. CDR3 amino acids: CASSQDSSGSYEQYF. The CDR3 bases are TGCGCCAGCAGCCAAGATTCAAGCGGGAGTTACGAGCAGTACTTC.

The chain recombines TRBV11-3 with TRBJ2-1; 10 nucleotides line up with TRBD2. V lost 5 bases, J lost 1 base, and 5 bases stayed unmatched. The germline CDR1 and CDR2 sequences are SGHNT and YENEEA. The CDR3 covers 16 residues. DNA for the CDR3: TGTGCCAGCAGCGAAGCGGGAGGGCAATCCTACAATGAGCAGTTCTTC. It encodes CASSEAGGQSYNEQFF.

The chain's CDR3 is CASSLAGQGAYNEQFF. The CDR3, as DNA: TGTGCCAGCAGCTTAGCTGGGCAGGGGGCGTACAATGAGCAGTTCTTC. This sequence joins TRBV7-2 and TRBJ2-1; 8 positions match TRBD1. The CDR3 runs to 16 residues. Germline V gives CDR1 SGHTA, CDR2 FQGNSA. Trimming removed 0 bases from V and 4 bases from J; junction bases left unmatched: 5. The variable domain in full, with the rest retrieved from reference TRBV7-2 and TRBJ2-1, is GAGVSQSPSNKVTEKGKDVELRCDPISGHTALYWYRQSLGQGLEFLIYFQGNSAPDKSGLPSDRFSAERTGGSVSTLTIQRTQQEDSAVYLCASSLAGQGAYNEQFFGPGTRLTVL.

This chain uses TRBV5-1 with TRBJ2-2; possibly TRBD2 for D (6 bases). The length of the CDR3 is 19 residues. The germline V gene has CDR1 SGHRS and CDR2 YFSETQ. Trimming left V 1 base short and J 0 bases short, with 19 bases between. CDR3 sequence reads: CASSLFRGTSQSNTGELFF. CDR3 DNA sequence: TGCGCCAGCAGCTTGTTCCGCGGGACGTCACAGTCGAACACCGGGGAGCTGTTTTTT.

This clonotype was seen a handful of times. This chain links TRBV15 with TRBJ2-3; 10 bases match TRBD2. Germline loops: CDR1 LNHNV, CDR2 YYDKDF (reference sequence). V was pared by 3 bases and J by 0 bases, with 6 bases of the junction left unmatched. CDR3 size: 17 residues. DNA of the CDR3: TGTGCCACCAGCAGGAAAGCGGGAGGGCCAAGCACAGATACGCAGTATTTT. Residues: CATSRKAGGPSTDTQYF. The full variable domain, with the rest looked up from reference TRBV15 and TRBJ2-3, is DAMVIQNPRYQVTQFGKPVTLSCSQTLNHNVMYWYQQKSSQAPKLLFHYYDKDFNNEADTPDNFQSRRPNTSFCFLDIRSPGLGDTAMYLCATSRKAGGPSTDTQYFGPGTRLTVL.

The CDR3, as DNA: TGTGCCAGCAGCTTGCGGACTAGTCGGAACATTCAGTACTTC. Translating gives CASSLRTSRNIQYF. The gene calls are TRBV5-6 and TRBJ2-4; 7 bases line up with TRBD2. CDR3 size: 14 residues. Germline V CDR1 and CDR2: SGHDT, YYEEEE. V was pared by 1 base and J by 7 bases, with 5 bases of the junction left unmatched.

This clonotype was seen repeatedly, ten times or more. The chain joins TRBV12-3 or TRBV12-4 to TRBJ2-5; D is unclear. Trimming cost V 5 bases and J 3 bases, with 4 bases left between them. There are 11 residues in the CDR3. The CDR3 here is CASSVKETQYF. CDR3 DNA sequence: TGTGCCAGCAGTGTAAAAGAGACCCAGTACTTC.

This clonotype was counted a few times. The CDR3 DNA reads TGTGCCAGCAGCTCTAGGGCGGGACGGAATTCGCGCACAGATACGCAGTATTTT. Protein product: CASSSRAGRNSRTDTQYF. The gene calls are TRBV7-2 and TRBJ2-3, with D perhaps matching TRBD2 (6 bases). The CDR3 consists of 18 residues. Germline V gene sequence: CDR1 SGHTA, CDR2 FQGNSA. V lost 4 bases and J lost 1, with 21 bases in between.

The chain's CDR3 is CAWSVLSWGNEQFF. The CDR3 DNA reads TGTGCCTGGAGTGTACTTTCGTGGGGCAATGAGCAGTTCTTC. The rearrangement links TRBV30 to TRBJ2-1; no reliable D call. Germline V gene lookup returns CDR1 GTSNPN and CDR2 SVGIG (reference sequence). This CDR3 comprises 14 residues. Between the trimmed V and J ends, which lost 0 bases and 6 bases, there was a span of 12 bases.

V usage is TRBV29-1 and J usage is TRBJ2-2, with 8 bases lining up with TRBD2. The CDR3 length is 14 residues. Germline CDR1 and CDR2: SQVTM and ANQGSEA. J was trimmed by 5 bases and V by 5 bases; bases with no gene match: 7. CDR3 in amino acids: CSVLSGSWTGELFF. The DNA of the CDR3 is TGCAGCGTTTTAAGCGGGAGTTGGACCGGGGAGCTGTTTTTT.

This clonotype was found many times. The rearrangement links TRBV18 to TRBJ1-4; D may be TRBD1 (5 bases). V dropped 5 bases and J dropped 8 bases, with 18 bases sitting between them. Germline CDR1 is KGHSH and CDR2 is LQKENI. This CDR3 has 15 residues. CDR3 protein: CASSSRGSTVEKLFF. The CDR3 region has the DNA TGTGCCAGCTCATCCCGGGGGTCGACTGTAGAAAAACTGTTTTTT.

The chain employs TRBV5-6 and TRBJ1-2, with D maybe TRBD1 (6 bases). The V gene lost 5 bases and the J gene lost 3 bases, with 14 bases spanning the gap. The CDR3 has 14 amino acids. Germline CDR1 is SGHDT and CDR2 is YYEEEE. CDR3 coding DNA: TGTGCCAGCAGGTGGGGGCAGGGGTACTATGGCTACACCTTC. The encoded protein is CASRWGQGYYGYTF. Full variable domain (missing parts from reference TRBV5-6 and TRBJ1-2): DAGVTQSPTHLIKTRGQQVTLRCSPKSGHDTVSWYQQALGQGPQFIFQYYEEEERQRGNFPDRFSGHQFPNYSSELNVNALLLGDSALYLCASRWGQGYYGYTFGSGTRLTVV.

This clonotype has only a few counts. The V call is TRBV10-3, the J call TRBJ2-5; D may be TRBD1 (5 bases). Germline values: CDR1 ENHRY, CDR2 SYGVKD. The CDR3 loop spans 13 amino acids. The germline V and J ends were trimmed by 8 bases and 1 base, with 11 bases remaining between them. CDR3 in DNA: TGTGCCATCGGGTGGACAATCCAAGAGACCCAGTACTTC. It codes for CAIGWTIQETQYF.

This rearrangement joins TRBV6-1 to TRBJ2-6; the D gene is possibly TRBD2 (6 bases). The CDR3 spans 14 residues. Trimming pared 7 bases from V and 2 bases from J, leaving 9 bases between. Germline V gives CDR1 MNHNS, CDR2 SASEGT. CDR3 DNA sequence: TGTGCCAGCACGGGGGTCCCTGGGGCCAACGTCCTGACTTTC. Translating gives CASTGVPGANVLTF.

This clonotype was recorded a few times. The chain carries TRBV4-3 and TRBJ2-6; D unclear. From germline, CDR1 is LGHNA and CDR2 YSLEER. Trimming took off 1 base at V and 4 bases at J, with 8 bases between the two ends. This CDR3 comprises 15 residues. The CDR3 region has the DNA TGCGCCAGCAGCCAAGGAAGGGCCGGGGCCAACGTCCTGACTTTC. Its translation is CASSQGRAGANVLTF.

This clonotype came up a few times. The chain couples TRBV11-2 to TRBJ2-3; 10 bases match TRBD2. Germline CDR1 is SGHAT and CDR2 is FQNNGV. This CDR3 spans 17 amino acids. Trimming at V came to 1 base and at J to 2 bases, leaving 6 bases not matched to a gene. The CDR3 spells CASSLAGTSVYTDTQYF. The CDR3 nucleotides are TGTGCCAGCAGCTTAGCTGGGACTAGCGTCTACACAGATACGCAGTATTTT.

This clonotype came up a few times. The chain uses TRBV4-3 and TRBJ2-7, with 11 nucleotides matching TRBD2. Germline CDR1 is LGHNA and CDR2 is YSLEER. V was clipped by 4 bases and J by 2 bases; unmatched bases: 4. The CDR3 totals 15 residues. CDR3 coding DNA: TGCGCCAGCAGCCCGGGGACTAGCGGACCCTACGAGCAGTACTTC. Translating it yields CASSPGTSGPYEQYF.

V is TRBV20-1 and J is TRBJ2-5; D is possibly TRBD1 (6 bases). With 5 bases removed from V and 1 base from J, the gap between germline ends came to 8 bases. The CDR3 loop spans 12 amino acids. In germline, CDR1 is DFQATT, CDR2 SNEGSKA (reference sequence). CDR3 nucleotides: TGCAGTGCTTCGGACAGCCAAGAGACCCAGTACTTC. Translation: CSASDSQETQYF.

At least ten counts were recorded for this clonotype. The chain combines TRBV18 with TRBJ2-7; maybe TRBD2 (5 bases). The CDR3 covers 14 residues. The germline V and J ends were trimmed by 2 bases and 2 bases, with 10 bases remaining between them. CDR1 is KGHSH and CDR2 is LQKENI in the germline V gene. The CDR3: CASSPDSAPYEQYF. CDR3 nucleotide sequence: TGTGCCAGCTCACCAGATAGCGCTCCCTACGAGCAGTACTTC.